This T cell receptor beta chain is from a study of blood T cell repertoires in COVID-19. Across the study: From the United States, Italy and Spain came samples of acute and convalescent COVID-19. Nucleic acid was either cDNA or gDNA, and it came from T cells, B-cell-depleted T cells, or PBMCs.

This clone was counted a few times. Per the germline V gene, CDR1 is SEHNR and CDR2 is FQNEAQ (reference sequence). The V and J ends lost 3 bases and 4 bases, in that order; junction bases with no gene match: 7. This CDR3 is built from 15 residues. Per the authors' pipeline: It was from reference gene primer amplification that nucleated cell counts were estimated. Assay used: immunoSEQ multiplex PCR; TCRdb lists only in-frame clones, some missing. Clonal size and the V and J genes are those of that table, whereas D and trimming came from the DNA. This sample has approximately 330,000 clones, with 87% found just once.

This chain links TRBV7-9 with TRBJ1-1; 8 nucleotides align to TRBD1. The sample was peripheral blood. The source of this sequence is a young man with COVID-19, enrolled during active disease. The CDR3 DNA follows: TGTGCCAGCAGCTTGTCAGGGGGCACGGTCACTGAAGCTTTCTTT. It translates to CASSLSGGTVTEAFF. The whole variable domain, filled in from reference TRBV7-9 and TRBJ1-1, reads DTGVSQNPRHKITKRGQNVTFRCDPISEHNRLYWYRQTLGQGPEFLTYFQNEAQLEKSRLLSDRFSAERPKGSFSTLEIQRTEQGDSAMYLCASSLSGGTVTEAFFGQGTRLTVV.